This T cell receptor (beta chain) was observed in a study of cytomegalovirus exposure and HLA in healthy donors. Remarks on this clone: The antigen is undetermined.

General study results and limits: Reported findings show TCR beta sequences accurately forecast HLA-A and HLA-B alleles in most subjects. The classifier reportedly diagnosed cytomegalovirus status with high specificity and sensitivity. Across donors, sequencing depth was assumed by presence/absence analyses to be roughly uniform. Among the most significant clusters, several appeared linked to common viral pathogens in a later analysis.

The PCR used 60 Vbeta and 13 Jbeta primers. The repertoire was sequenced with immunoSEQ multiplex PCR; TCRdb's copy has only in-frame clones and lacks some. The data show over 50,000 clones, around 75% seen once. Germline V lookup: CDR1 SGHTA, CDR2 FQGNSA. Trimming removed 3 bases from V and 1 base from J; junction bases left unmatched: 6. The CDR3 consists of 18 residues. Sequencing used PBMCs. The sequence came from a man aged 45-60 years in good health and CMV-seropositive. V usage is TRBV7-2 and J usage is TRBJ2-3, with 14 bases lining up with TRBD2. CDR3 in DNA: TGTGCCAGCAGCTTCCGGACTAGCGGGGGGCGTCGCACAGATACGCAGTATTTT. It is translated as CASSFRTSGGRRTDTQYF.